The rows below give T cell receptor beta chains drawn from one sample of a study of somatic mutations in cytotoxic T cells in rheumatoid arthritis. Produced via immunoSEQ multiplex PCR; TCRdb's table is partial and in-frame only. The sample includes approximately 9,300 clones, 75% to 95% of them seen just once. The sample comprised CD8+ T cells sorted from blood. These receptors originate from a woman between 18 and 30 years old with rheumatoid arthritis. Each CDR3 is given with its conserved first and last residue. Fields, in order: D gene, V gene, J gene, CDR3 protein, CDR3 DNA. A D gene is named only where the DNA matches it firmly.

NA	TRBV11-2	TRBJ2-7	CASSLRGSGSYEQYF	TGTGCCAGCAGCTTACGCGGGTCTGGCTCCTACGAGCAGTACTTC
NA	TRBV6-1	TRBJ2-7	CASIEPSSYEQYF	TGTGCCAGCATCGAACCGAGCTCCTACGAGCAGTACTTC
TRBD2	TRBV27	TRBJ2-1	CASSLSSGSFHEQFF	TGTGCCAGCAGTTTGTCTAGCGGGAGTTTCCATGAGCAGTTCTTC
NA	TRBV7-8	TRBJ1-2	CASSLAEGREYGYTF	TGTGCCAGCAGCTTAGCGGAGGGCAGGGAATATGGCTACACCTTC
TRBD1	TRBV29-1	TRBJ2-7	CSVEVSWDRGHRYEQYF	TGCAGCGTTGAAGTTAGCTGGGACAGGGGGCATCGGTACGAGCAGTACTTC
TRBD1	TRBV11-3	TRBJ2-1	CASSSRDRVYNEQFF	TGTGCCAGCAGCTCCCGGGACAGGGTTTACAATGAGCAGTTCTTC
TRBD2	TRBV6-5	TRBJ2-7	CASSYATTSNEQYF	TGTGCCAGCAGTTACGCGACGACTAGCAACGAGCAGTACTTC
NA	TRBV6-4	TRBJ2-3	CASGGSGLPRGTDTQYF	TGTGCCAGCGGGGGAAGCGGGCTCCCCCGGGGCACAGATACGCAGTATTTT
TRBD1	TRBV27	TRBJ1-4	CASSLWQGAGEKLFF	TGTGCCAGCAGTTTATGGCAGGGGGCTGGTGAAAAACTGTTTTTT
NA	TRBV19	TRBJ1-6	CASTLSDSSYNSPLHF	TGTGCCAGTACCCTCTCGGACAGCTCCTATAATTCACCCCTCCACTTT
TRBD1	TRBV18	TRBJ1-2	CASSPGQGLYGYTF	TGTGCCAGCTCACCGGGACAGGGCCTCTATGGCTACACCTTC
NA	TRBV16	TRBJ2-1	CASSHSRAYNEQFF	TGTGCCAGCAGCCACAGCAGGGCCTACAATGAGCAGTTCTTC
TRBD1	TRBV9	TRBJ1-1	CASSSTGTGVNTEAFF	TGTGCCAGCAGCTCAACCGGGACAGGGGTGAACACTGAAGCTTTCTTT
NA	TRBV6-5	TRBJ1-6	CAIRAVKEGSPLHF	TGTGCCATCCGAGCCGTGAAGGAGGGATCACCCCTCCACTTT
NA	TRBV10-3	TRBJ2-5	CAISESAGKETQYF	TGTGCCATCAGTGAGTCGGCAGGGAAAGAGACCCAGTACTTC
TRBD1	TRBV5-6	TRBJ2-6	CASSSAGTGYSGANVLTF	TGTGCCAGCAGCTCGGCCGGGACAGGGTACTCTGGGGCCAACGTCCTGACTTTC
TRBD2	TRBV29-1	TRBJ2-7	CSVEGAGDPSGEQYF	TGCAGCGTTGAAGGAGCGGGGGACCCCTCGGGCGAGCAGTACTTC
TRBD1	TRBV5-8	TRBJ1-1	CASSLDRDTEAFF	TGTGCCAGCAGCTTAGACAGGGACACTGAAGCTTTCTTT
NA	TRBV6-5	TRBJ2-7	CASSYSDYLPSYEQYF	TGTGCCAGCAGTTACTCGGACTATCTCCCGTCCTACGAGCAGTACTTC
TRBD2	TRBV5-1	TRBJ2-2	CASGLAGGFGTGELFF	TGCGCCAGTGGACTAGCGGGAGGGTTTGGCACCGGGGAGCTGTTTTTT
NA	TRBV7-9	TRBJ1-5	CASSPPDSNQPQHF	TGTGCCAGCAGCCCTCCAGATAGCAATCAGCCCCAGCATTTT
NA	TRBV10-2	TRBJ2-7	CASSEPGFEQYF	TGCGCCAGCAGTGAGCCAGGATTCGAGCAGTACTTC
NA	TRBV2	TRBJ1-1	CASSPPEAFF	TGTGCCAGCAGCCCCCCAGAAGCTTTCTTT
TRBD2	TRBV6-6	TRBJ2-7	CASSSAGAGLLYEQYF	TGTGCCAGCAGTTCCGCCGGAGCGGGGCTACTTTACGAGCAGTACTTC
NA	TRBV10-3	TRBJ2-1	CAISESAAGRYNEQFF	TGTGCCATCAGTGAGTCGGCGGCGGGGCGATACAATGAGCAGTTCTTC
NA	TRBV6-7	TRBJ2-7	CASSYSSPRVEQYF	TGTGCCAGCAGTTACTCGAGTCCTCGGGTCGAGCAGTACTTC